This T cell receptor (beta chain) was sequenced for a study of beta chain features in type 1 diabetes. Broader study findings: Here, the possible influence of HLA type (on TCRB rearrangement) remained unresolved.

There are 13 residues in the CDR3. The germline gives CDR1 SGHAT, CDR2 FQNNGV. Trimming shortened V by 5 bases and J by 5 bases, and 10 bases separated the two germline ends. The entirety of the isolated RNA underwent reverse transcription, so expressed TCRB transcripts were sequenced. The read count averaged around 4 million across naive, central memory and regulatory T cell samples. Only in-frame clones appear in the TCRdb table, and some are missing; sequencing was by immunoSEQ multiplex PCR. The sample has under 250,000 clones, roughly a tenth seen once; the top ten hold approximately 1.3%. Concerning this clone: Antigen: not known.

Sequenced material: central memory CD4+ T cells from blood. The source of this sequence is a man aged 18 to 29 in good health. The J gene is TRBJ2-1, the V gene TRBV11-2; D might be TRBD2 (6 bases). The CDR3 DNA reads as TGTGCCAGCAGCCCGGGGAGGAACAATGAGCAGTTCTTC. This translates into CASSPGRNNEQFF.